Following are 14 T cell receptor beta chains from one sample sequenced in a study of T cells after posttransplantation cyclophosphamide. Sampled 1 year posttransplant, controls received myeloablative marrow transplants, methotrexate and a calcineurin inhibitor. Profiled with immunoSEQ multiplex PCR; TCRdb holds only in-frame clones, not every one. The data contain about 22,000 clones, 70% to 90% of them singletons. This specimen was PBMCs, taken after an allogeneic stem cell transplant with a calcineurin inhibitor and methotrexate. The receptors shown here come from a female patient aged 50 to 60 who received an allogeneic stem cell transplant from an unrelated donor, was CMV-positive, and had chronic GVHD only. Part of the T cells may come from the graft donor.

This sequence joins TRBV18 and TRBJ2-6, with a possible D match to TRBD2 (5 bases). Trimming cost V 3 bases and J 4 bases, with 16 bases left between them. This CDR3 has 17 residues. Germline-derived CDR1 and CDR2 are KGHSH and LQKENI. The CDR3 loop is CASSPTLAGRGANVLTF. The CDR3 DNA reads as TGTGCCAGCTCACCGACCCTTGCGGGTCGAGGGGCCAACGTCCTGACTTTC. Supplemented by reference TRBV18 and TRBJ2-6, the full variable domain reads NAGVMQNPRHLVRRRGQEARLRCSPMKGHSHVYWYRQLPEEGLKFMVYLQKENIIDESGMPKERFSAEFPKEGPSILRIQQVVRGDSAAYFCASSPTLAGRGANVLTFGAGSRLTVL.

The chain has TRBV5-1 and TRBJ2-7; D possibly corresponds to TRBD1 (6 bases). Germline V gives CDR1 SGHRS, CDR2 YFSETQ. This CDR3 has 15 residues. V lost 4 bases, J lost 2 bases, and 16 bases lay in between. CDR3 residues: CASSPVVSGAYEQYF. As DNA, the CDR3 is TGCGCCAGCAGCCCTGTGGTGTCAGGGGCCTACGAGCAGTACTTC.

V gene TRBV11-2 combines with J gene TRBJ2-3; 11 bases line up with TRBD2. Germline CDR1 and CDR2: SGHAT and FQNNGV. The CDR3 has 15 amino acids. The junction had 4 bases not matched to a gene; V was cut back by 6 bases and J by 2 bases. In DNA form, the CDR3 reads TGTGCCAGCAGGCCGGGACTAGCGGTCACAGATACGCAGTATTTT. It is translated as CASRPGLAVTDTQYF.

This chain connects TRBV7-2 to TRBJ2-3, with 13 bases fitting TRBD2. V was clipped by 2 bases and J by 3 bases; unmatched bases: 8. Germline V gene sequence: CDR1 SGHTA, CDR2 FQGNSA. CDR3 size: 18 residues. The chain's CDR3 is CASSLTPLAGGPTDTQYF. The DNA of the CDR3 is TGTGCCAGCAGCTTAACCCCACTAGCGGGAGGGCCAACAGATACGCAGTATTTT.

The chain carries TRBV29-1 and TRBJ2-3, with TRBD2 identical over 11 bases. This CDR3 has 18 residues. With 1 base clipped from V and 6 bases from J, the junction kept 15 bases outside the gene matches. Germline-derived CDR1 and CDR2 are SQVTM and ANQGSEA. This chain's CDR3 is CSVEGTSGPNQSPDTQYF. CDR3 sequence (DNA): TGCAGCGTTGAAGGGACTAGCGGGCCTAACCAGTCTCCGGATACGCAGTATTTT.

The chain joins TRBV27 to TRBJ2-7; 9 nucleotides agree with TRBD2. The CDR3 spans 14 residues. V shed 5 bases and J 4 bases; nucleotides not matched to a gene: 6. Per the germline V gene, CDR1 is MNHEY and CDR2 is SMNVEV (reference sequence). CDR3 DNA sequence: TGTGCCAGCAGTCGACTAGCGGATGAATACGAGCAGTACTTC. Its protein product is CASSRLADEYEQYF.

The rearrangement links TRBV5-1 to TRBJ2-7; no clear D gene. CDR3 length equals 13 residues. V was pared by 4 bases and J by 2 bases, with 10 bases between. The germline V gene has CDR1 SGHRS and CDR2 YFSETQ. CDR3 residues: CASSVTRTYEQYF. The CDR3 DNA sequence: TGCGCCAGCAGCGTGACACGTACCTACGAGCAGTACTTC.

The rearrangement links TRBV25-1 to TRBJ2-1; 12 bases align to TRBD2. Germline V lookup: CDR1 MGHDK, CDR2 SYGVNS. Trimming cost V 8 bases and J 9 bases; bases outside gene matches: 5. This CDR3 spans 13 amino acids. CDR3 in DNA: TGTGCCAGCCGGACTAGCGGGACTTCTGAGCAGTTCTTC. Residues: CASRTSGTSEQFF.

This clone was recorded a few times. This chain links TRBV19 with TRBJ2-7; TRBD2 matches 9 bases. The V gene's germline CDR1 is LNHDA and CDR2 SQIVND (reference sequence). The V gene end was trimmed by 4 bases and the J gene end by 3 bases; junction bases not matched to a gene: 7. The CDR3 consists of 15 residues. In DNA form, the CDR3 reads TGTGCCAGTAGTACAATTGCGACTAGCGGCTACGAGCAGTACTTC. Amino acid sequence: CASSTIATSGYEQYF.

A single count supports this clone. The V gene is TRBV28, the J gene TRBJ2-7; 8 bases line up with TRBD1. The germline gives CDR1 MDHEN, CDR2 SYDVKM. V shed 10 bases and J 3 bases; nucleotides not matched to a gene: 2. The CDR3 is 11 residues long. The CDR3, as DNA: TGTGCCACACAGGGGGACTACGAGCAGTACTTC. Its translation is CATQGDYEQYF.

The V and J genes are TRBV2 and TRBJ2-4; a possible D gene is TRBD1 (6 bases). There are 10 residues in the CDR3. The germline V and J ends were trimmed by 7 bases and 8 bases, with 6 bases remaining between them. Per the germline V gene, CDR1 is SNHLY and CDR2 is FYNNEI. The CDR3 DNA is TGTGCCAGCACAGGGGACATTCAGTACTTC. Protein: CASTGDIQYF.

The V call is TRBV28, the J call TRBJ2-2, with D possibly TRBD1 on 6 matching bases. Germline loops: CDR1 MDHEN, CDR2 SYDVKM. V shed 6 bases and J shed 3 bases, with 20 bases lying between them. The CDR3 sequence is 17 residues long. CDR3 nucleotides: TGTGCCAGCAGCCAACCTACAGGGCTGGAGGACACCGGGGAGCTGTTTTTT. Its protein product is CASSQPTGLEDTGELFF.

The chain couples TRBV6-5 to TRBJ2-5, with 10 nucleotides matching TRBD1. The CDR3 loop spans 15 amino acids. Losses at the gene ends were 2 bases for V and 4 bases for J; bases not matched to a gene: 4. Germline CDR1 is MNHEY and CDR2 is SVGAGI. In nucleotides, the CDR3 is TGTGCCAGCAGTTACGACAGGGGGCTTGGAGAGACCCAGTACTTC. It specifies CASSYDRGLGETQYF.

This chain joins TRBV7-2 and TRBJ2-7; 14 nucleotides line up with TRBD2. Germline V gives CDR1 SGHTA, CDR2 FQGNSA. This CDR3 has 16 residues. The ends lost 4 bases at V and 7 bases at J; junction bases unmatched: 9. CDR3 nucleotides: TGTGCCAGCAGCTCCTTCCTTGGACTAGCGGGAGGTGAGCAGTACTTC. Residues: CASSSFLGLAGGEQYF.